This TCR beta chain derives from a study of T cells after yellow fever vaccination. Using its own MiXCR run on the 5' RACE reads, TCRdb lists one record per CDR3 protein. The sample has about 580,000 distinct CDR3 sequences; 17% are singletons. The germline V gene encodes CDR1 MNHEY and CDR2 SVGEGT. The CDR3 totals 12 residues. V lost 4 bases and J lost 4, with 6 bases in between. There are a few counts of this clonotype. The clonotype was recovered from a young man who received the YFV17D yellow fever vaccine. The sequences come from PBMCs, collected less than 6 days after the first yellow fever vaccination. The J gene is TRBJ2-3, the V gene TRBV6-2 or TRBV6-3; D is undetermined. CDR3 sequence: CASSSVADTQYF. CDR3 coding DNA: TGTGCCAGCAGTTCAGTCGCAGATACGCAGTATTTT.